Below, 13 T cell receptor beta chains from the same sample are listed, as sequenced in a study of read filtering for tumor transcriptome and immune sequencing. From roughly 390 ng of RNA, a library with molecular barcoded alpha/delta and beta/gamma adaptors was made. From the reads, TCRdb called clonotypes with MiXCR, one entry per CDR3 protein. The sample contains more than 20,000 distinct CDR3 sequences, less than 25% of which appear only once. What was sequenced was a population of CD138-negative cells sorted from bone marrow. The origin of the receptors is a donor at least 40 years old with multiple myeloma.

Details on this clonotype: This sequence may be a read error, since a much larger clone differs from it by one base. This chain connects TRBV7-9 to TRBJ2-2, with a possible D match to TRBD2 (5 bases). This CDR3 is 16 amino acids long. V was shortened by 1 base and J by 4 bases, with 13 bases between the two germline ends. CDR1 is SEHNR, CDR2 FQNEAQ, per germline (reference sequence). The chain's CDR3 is CASSLEGSGSTGELFF. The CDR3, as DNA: TGTGCCAGCAGCTTAGAAGGCAGCGGTAGCACCGGGGAGCTGTTTTTT.

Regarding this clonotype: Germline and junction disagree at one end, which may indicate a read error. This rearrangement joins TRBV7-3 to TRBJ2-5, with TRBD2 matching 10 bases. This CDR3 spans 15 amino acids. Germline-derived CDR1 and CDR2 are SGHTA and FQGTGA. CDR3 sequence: CASTLSGGAGETRYF. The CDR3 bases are TGTGCCAGCACCCTAAGCGGGGGGGCCGGGGAGACCCGGTACTTC.

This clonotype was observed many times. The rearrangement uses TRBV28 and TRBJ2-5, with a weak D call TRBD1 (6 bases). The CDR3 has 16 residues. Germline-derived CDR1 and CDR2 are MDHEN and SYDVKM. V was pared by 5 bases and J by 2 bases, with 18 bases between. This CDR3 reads CASSPPPGHRQETQYF. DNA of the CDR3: TGTGCCAGCAGTCCCCCCCCGGGACACCGACAAGAGACCCAGTACTTC.

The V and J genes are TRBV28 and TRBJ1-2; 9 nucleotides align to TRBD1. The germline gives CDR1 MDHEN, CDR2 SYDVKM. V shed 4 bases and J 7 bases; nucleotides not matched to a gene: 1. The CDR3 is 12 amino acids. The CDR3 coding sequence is TGTGCCAGCAGTTGGGACAGGGTTGGCTACACCTTC. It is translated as CASSWDRVGYTF.

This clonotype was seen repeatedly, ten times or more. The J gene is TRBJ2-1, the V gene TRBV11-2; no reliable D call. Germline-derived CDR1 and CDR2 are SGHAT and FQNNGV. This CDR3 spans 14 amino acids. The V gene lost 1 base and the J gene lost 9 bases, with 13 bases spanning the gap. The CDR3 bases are TGTGCCAGCAGCTTAGTGCTGGGAATGAGTGAGCAGTTCTTC. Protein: CASSLVLGMSEQFF.

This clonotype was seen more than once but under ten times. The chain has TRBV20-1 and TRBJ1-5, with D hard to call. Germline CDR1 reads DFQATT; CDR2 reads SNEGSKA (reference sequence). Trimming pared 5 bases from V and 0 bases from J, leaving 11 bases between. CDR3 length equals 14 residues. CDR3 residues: CSAASPNSNQPQHF. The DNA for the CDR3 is TGCAGTGCTGCCAGCCCGAATAGCAATCAGCCCCAGCATTTT.

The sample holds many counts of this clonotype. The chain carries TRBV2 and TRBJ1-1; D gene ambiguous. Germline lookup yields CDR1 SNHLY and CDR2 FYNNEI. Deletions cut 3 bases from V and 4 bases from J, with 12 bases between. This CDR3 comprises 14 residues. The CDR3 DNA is TGTGCCAGCAGTGAGAGGCAGGCGGGCACTGAAGCTTTCTTT. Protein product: CASSERQAGTEAFF.

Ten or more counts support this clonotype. The CDR3 nucleotides read TGTGCCAGCAGCTTAGAGCGGCGGACTGAAGCTTTCTTT. Protein sequence: CASSLERRTEAFF. This chain uses TRBV7-6 with TRBJ1-1; D gene uncertain. The CDR3 runs to 13 residues. Trimming pared 1 base from V and 5 bases from J, leaving 8 bases between. The germline gives CDR1 SGHVS, CDR2 FNYEAQ.

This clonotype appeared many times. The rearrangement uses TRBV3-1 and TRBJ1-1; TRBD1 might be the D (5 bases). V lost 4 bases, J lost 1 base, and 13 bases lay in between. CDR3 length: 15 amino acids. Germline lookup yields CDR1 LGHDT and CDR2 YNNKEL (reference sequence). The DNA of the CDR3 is TGTGCCAGCAGCCCTTTCAAGGGGACGAACACTGAAGCTTTCTTT. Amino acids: CASSPFKGTNTEAFF.

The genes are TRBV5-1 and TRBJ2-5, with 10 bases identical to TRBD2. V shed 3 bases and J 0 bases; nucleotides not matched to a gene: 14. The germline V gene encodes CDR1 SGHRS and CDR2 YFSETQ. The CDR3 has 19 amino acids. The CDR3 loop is CASSSGASGGWTNQETQYF. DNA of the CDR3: TGCGCCAGCAGCTCGGGGGCTAGCGGGGGCTGGACCAACCAAGAGACCCAGTACTTC.

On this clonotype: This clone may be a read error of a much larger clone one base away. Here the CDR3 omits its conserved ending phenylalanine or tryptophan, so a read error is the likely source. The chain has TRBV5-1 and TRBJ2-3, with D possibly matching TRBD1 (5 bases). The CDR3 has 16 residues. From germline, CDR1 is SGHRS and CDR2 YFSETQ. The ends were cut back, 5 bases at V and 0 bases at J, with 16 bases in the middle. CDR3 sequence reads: CASRSSTDSSTDTQYL. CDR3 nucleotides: TGCGCCAGCAGATCTTCGACAGACTCTAGCACAGATACGCAGTATTTA.

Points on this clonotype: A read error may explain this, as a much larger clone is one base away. CDR3 region: CASSQGGTDNGKLFF. In DNA, the CDR3 is TGTGCCAGCAGCCAAGGGGGGACGGATAATGGAAAACTGTTTTTT. The chain recombines TRBV14 with TRBJ1-4; D is perhaps TRBD1 (5 bases). Germline V gene data show CDR1 as SGHDN and CDR2 as FVKESK. This CDR3 has 15 residues. The entire variable domain, with the rest obtained from reference TRBV14 and TRBJ1-4, is as follows: EAGVTQFPSHSVIEKGQTVTLRCDPISGHDNLYWYRRVMGKEIKFLLHFVKESKQDESGMPNNRFLAERTGGTYSTLKVQPAELEDSGVYFCASSQGGTDNGKLFFGSGTQLSVL.

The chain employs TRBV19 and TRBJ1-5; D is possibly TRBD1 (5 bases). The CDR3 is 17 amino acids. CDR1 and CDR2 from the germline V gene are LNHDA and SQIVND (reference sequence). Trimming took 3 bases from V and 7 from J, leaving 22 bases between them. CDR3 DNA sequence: TGTGCCAGTAGTATTATGGCAGGGCGGGTTGTAGGACAGCCCCAGCATTTT. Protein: CASSIMAGRVVGQPQHF.